This is a list of T cell receptor beta chains from one sample in a study of spatial heterogeneity in lung cancer. TCRdb fed the 5' RACE reads into MiXCR, producing one record per CDR3 protein. The sample has tens of thousands of distinct CDR3 sequences, just under 7% seen once. The starting material was PBMCs, obtained at surgery. These receptors were taken from a male donor with early-stage non-small cell lung cancer. The CDR3 runs from the conserved cysteine through the conserved F or W. D genes are given only for firm matches. A row's size may be missing; if present it is once, few, many or a size class.

CDR3 length	V gene	clone size	J gene	D gene	CDR3 DNA	CDR3 protein
14	TRBV10-3	.	TRBJ2-2	.	TGTGCCATCAGACGGGACGTTGACACCGGGGAGCTGTTTTTT	CAIRRDVDTGELFF
13	TRBV6-1	.	TRBJ1-4	.	TGTGCCAGCAGTGCCTTTGGGGGTGAAAAACTGTTTTTT	CASSAFGGEKLFF
14	TRBV7-9	.	TRBJ1-4	.	TGTGCCAGCAGCCTACAGGTGAATGGTGAAAAACTGTTTTTT	CASSLQVNGEKLFF
15	TRBV12-3/TRBV12-4	many	TRBJ1-1	.	TGTGCCAGCAGTCGGACCGGGGTTTCGAACACTGAAGCTTTCTTT	CASSRTGVSNTEAFF
11	TRBV19	medium-sized	TRBJ2-5	.	TGTGCCAGTGGACTTCAAGAGACCCAGTACTTC	CASGLQETQYF
15	TRBV6-6	.	TRBJ2-2	.	TGTGCCAGCAGGCGTGGGGGAGCGAACACCGGGGAGCTGTTTTTT	CASRRGGANTGELFF
15	TRBV12-3/TRBV12-4	few	TRBJ1-5	TRBD1	TGTGCCAGCACATCGACAGGGTGGTTCAATCAGCCCCAGCATTTT	CASTSTGWFNQPQHF
11	TRBV7-9	.	TRBJ1-1	.	TGTGCCAGCAGCCAACACCGTGCTGCTTTCTTT	CASSQHRAAFF
13	TRBV20-1	many	TRBJ1-2	.	TGCAGTGCTAGCTCGGGGACGAACTATGGCTACACCTTC	CSASSGTNYGYTF
16	TRBV25-1	many	TRBJ1-3	.	TGTGCCAGCAGTGAATTCCGGGGCGGGTCTGGAAACACCATATATTTT	CASSEFRGGSGNTIYF
14	TRBV30	many	TRBJ1-5	.	TGTGCCTGGAGCTCTGGGACGGCTCATCAGCCCCAGCATTTT	CAWSSGTAHQPQHF
13	TRBV7-9	few	TRBJ2-3	.	TGTGCCAGCAGCGAGAGGAGCACAGATACGCAGTATTTT	CASSERSTDTQYF
16	TRBV24-1	many	TRBJ2-5	TRBD2	TGTGCCACCAGTGAAACTAGCGGGAGGGCCGTGGAGACCCAGTACTTC	CATSETSGRAVETQYF
16	TRBV3-1	.	TRBJ1-5	.	TGTGCCAGCAGCCAAGGCGAGGGAATGAGCAATCAGCCCCAGCATTTT	CASSQGEGMSNQPQHF
14	TRBV7-2	few	TRBJ2-5	.	TGTGCCAGCAGCAGGTTGGGGGCTAAAGAGACCCAGTACTTC	CASSRLGAKETQYF
14	TRBV11-2	many	TRBJ1-5	.	TGTGCCAGCAGCTTAGAAGGGGACAATCAGCCCCAGCATTTT	CASSLEGDNQPQHF
15	TRBV10-3	many	TRBJ2-2	TRBD1	TGTGCCATCAGAGCCGGGACAGGGAACACCGGGGAGCTGTTTTTT	CAIRAGTGNTGELFF
13	TRBV5-6	many	TRBJ1-2	.	TGTGCCAGCAGCCCAGGGTTCAACTATGGCTACACCTTC	CASSPGFNYGYTF
15	TRBV11-1	many	TRBJ1-6	.	TGTGCCAGCAGCTTAGGGACAGTCGGGAATTCACCCCTCCACTTT	CASSLGTVGNSPLHF
13	TRBV20-1	many	TRBJ1-4	.	TGCAGTGCTAGACCCACAGGGTTGGAGGAACTGTTTTTT	CSARPTGLEELFF
12	TRBV30	many	TRBJ2-5	.	TGTGCCTGGAGTCCGGGACCGGAGACCCAGTACTTC	CAWSPGPETQYF
13	TRBV7-2	few	TRBJ2-3	.	TGTGCCAGCAGCTTAGGAGGGAGCCCAACGCAGTATTTT	CASSLGGSPTQYF
14	TRBV27	few	TRBJ2-3	.	TGTGCCAGCAGTTTACAGTCTAGCACAGATACGCAGTATTTT	CASSLQSSTDTQYF
11	TRBV28	.	TRBJ1-2	.	TGTGCCACCCGGATTAACTATGGCTACACCTTC	CATRINYGYTF
16	TRBV9	.	TRBJ1-4	.	TGTGCCAGCAGCGTAGCGCAGGGAGAGACTAATGAAAAACTGTTTTTT	CASSVAQGETNEKLFF
13	TRBV7-3	many	TRBJ2-5	.	TGTGCGTCGGCGTATGGCAGCCAAGAGACCCAGTACTTC	CASAYGSQETQYF
15	TRBV9	many	TRBJ2-3	.	TGTGCCAGCAGCGTGGGGCAGTCTTTAGCAGATACGCAGTATTTT	CASSVGQSLADTQYF